This T cell receptor beta chain is from a study of T-cell memory formation after mild COVID-19. Using its own MiXCR run on the 5' RACE reads, TCRdb lists one record per CDR3 protein. The data show 450,000 or so distinct CDR3 sequences, around 18% seen once. The CDR3 spans 15 residues. V lost 2 bases to trimming and J lost 1 base; unmatched junction nucleotides: 2. Material for sequencing was PBMCs or a T cell subset sorted from them (not recorded which). The TCR comes from an adult woman who had mild COVID-19 (a few samples of this study predate the infection). Cell type and time point are not known. The V gene is TRBV12-3 or TRBV12-4, the J gene TRBJ1-5, with 7 nucleotides matching TRBD1. Written as DNA, the CDR3 is TGTGCCAGCAGTTTATCGGGACAGAGCAATCAGCCCCAGCATTTT. This encodes CASSLSGQSNQPQHF.